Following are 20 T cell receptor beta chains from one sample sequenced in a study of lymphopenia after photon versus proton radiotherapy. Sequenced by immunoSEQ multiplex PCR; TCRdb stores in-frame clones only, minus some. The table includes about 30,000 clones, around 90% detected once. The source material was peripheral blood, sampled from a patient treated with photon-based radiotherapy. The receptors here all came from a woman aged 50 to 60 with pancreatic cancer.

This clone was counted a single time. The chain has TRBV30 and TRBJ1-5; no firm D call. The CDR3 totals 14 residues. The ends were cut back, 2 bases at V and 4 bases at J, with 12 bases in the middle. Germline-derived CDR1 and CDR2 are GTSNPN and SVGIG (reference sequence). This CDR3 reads CAWSRGVGNQPQHF. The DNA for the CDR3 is TGTGCCTGGAGTCGGGGAGTGGGTAATCAGCCCCAGCATTTT.

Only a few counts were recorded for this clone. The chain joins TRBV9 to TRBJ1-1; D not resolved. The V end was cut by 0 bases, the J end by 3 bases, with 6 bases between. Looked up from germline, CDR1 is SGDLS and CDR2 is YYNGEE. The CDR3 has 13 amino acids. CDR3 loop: CASSVDYDTEAFF. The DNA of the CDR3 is TGTGCCAGCAGCGTAGATTATGACACTGAAGCTTTCTTT.

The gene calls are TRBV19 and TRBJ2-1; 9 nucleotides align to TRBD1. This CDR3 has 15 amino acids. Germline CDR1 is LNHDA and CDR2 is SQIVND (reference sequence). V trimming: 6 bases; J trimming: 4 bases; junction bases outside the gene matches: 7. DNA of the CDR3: TGTGCCAGTAGGATGGACAGGGGACGATACAATGAGCAGTTCTTC. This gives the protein CASRMDRGRYNEQFF. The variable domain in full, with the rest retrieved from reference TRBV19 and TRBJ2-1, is DGGITQSPKYLFRKEGQNVTLSCEQNLNHDAMYWYRQDPGQGLRLIYYSQIVNDFQKGDIAEGYSVSREKKESFPLTVTSAQKNPTAFYLCASRMDRGRYNEQFFGPGTRLTVL.

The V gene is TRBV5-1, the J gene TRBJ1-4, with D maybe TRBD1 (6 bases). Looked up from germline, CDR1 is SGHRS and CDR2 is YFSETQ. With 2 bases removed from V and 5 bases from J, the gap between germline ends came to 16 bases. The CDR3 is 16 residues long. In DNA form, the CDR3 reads TGCGCCAGCAGCTTACAGGGAGGCGGGGGGAATGAAAAACTGTTTTTT. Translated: CASSLQGGGGNEKLFF. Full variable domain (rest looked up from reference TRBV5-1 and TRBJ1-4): KAGVTQTPRYLIKTRGQQVTLSCSPISGHRSVSWYQQTPGQGLQFLFEYFSETQRNKGNFPGRFSGRQFSNSRSEMNVSTLELGDSALYLCASSLQGGGGNEKLFFGSGTQLSVL.

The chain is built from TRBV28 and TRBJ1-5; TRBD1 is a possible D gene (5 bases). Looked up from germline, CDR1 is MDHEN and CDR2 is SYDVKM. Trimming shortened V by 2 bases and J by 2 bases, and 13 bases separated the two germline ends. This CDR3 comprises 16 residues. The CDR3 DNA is TGTGCCAGCAGTTTAGGGGACGGGGCTGGCAATCAGCCCCAGCATTTT. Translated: CASSLGDGAGNQPQHF.

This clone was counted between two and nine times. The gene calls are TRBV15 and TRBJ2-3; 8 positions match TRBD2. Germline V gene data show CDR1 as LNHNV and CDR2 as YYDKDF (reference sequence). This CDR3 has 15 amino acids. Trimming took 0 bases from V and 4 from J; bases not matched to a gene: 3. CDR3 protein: CATSREWREADTQYF. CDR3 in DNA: TGTGCCACCAGCAGAGAGTGGCGGGAGGCAGATACGCAGTATTTT.

Here the CDR3 DNA reads TGTGCCAGTAGTATTGCAATAGGTTTGGGGGGCTATGGCTACACCTTC. Its translation: CASSIAIGLGGYGYTF. The V gene is TRBV19, the J gene TRBJ1-2, with D tentatively TRBD1 (5 bases). Germline V lookup: CDR1 LNHDA, CDR2 SQIVND (reference sequence). The CDR3 runs to 16 residues. Trimming removed 3 bases at V and 4 bases at J, with 18 bases between.

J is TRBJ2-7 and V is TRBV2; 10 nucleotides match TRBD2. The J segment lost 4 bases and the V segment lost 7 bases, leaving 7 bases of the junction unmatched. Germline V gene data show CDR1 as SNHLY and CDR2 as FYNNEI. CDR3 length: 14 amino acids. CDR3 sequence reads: CASMTGLARYEQYF. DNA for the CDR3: TGTGCCAGCATGACGGGACTAGCGAGGTACGAGCAGTACTTC.

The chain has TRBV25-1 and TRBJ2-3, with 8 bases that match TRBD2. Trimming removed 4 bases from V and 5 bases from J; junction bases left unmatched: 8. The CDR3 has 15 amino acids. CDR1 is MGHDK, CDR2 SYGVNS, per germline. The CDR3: CASSAFSGEGDTQYF. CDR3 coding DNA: TGTGCCAGCAGTGCCTTTAGCGGGGAGGGAGATACGCAGTATTTT.

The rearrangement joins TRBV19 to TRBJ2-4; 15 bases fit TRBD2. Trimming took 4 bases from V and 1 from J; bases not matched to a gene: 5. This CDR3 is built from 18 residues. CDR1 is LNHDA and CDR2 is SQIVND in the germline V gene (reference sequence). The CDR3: CASSTGLAGGLAKNIQYF. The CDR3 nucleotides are TGTGCCAGTAGTACTGGACTAGCGGGAGGGCTGGCCAAAAACATTCAGTACTTC.

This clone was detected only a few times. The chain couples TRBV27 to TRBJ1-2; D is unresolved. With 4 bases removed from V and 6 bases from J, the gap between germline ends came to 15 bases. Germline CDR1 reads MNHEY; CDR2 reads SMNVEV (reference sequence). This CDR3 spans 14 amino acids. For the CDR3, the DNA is TGTGCCAGCAGTTCCCTCGGCTCTTCTCATGGCTACACCTTC. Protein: CASSSLGSSHGYTF.

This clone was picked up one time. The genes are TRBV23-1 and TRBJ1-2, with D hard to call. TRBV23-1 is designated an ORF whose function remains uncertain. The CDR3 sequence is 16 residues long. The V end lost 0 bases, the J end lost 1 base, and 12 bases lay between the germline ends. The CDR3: CASSQSVRRFNYGYTF. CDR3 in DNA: TGCGCCAGCAGTCAATCGGTCAGGCGGTTTAACTATGGCTACACCTTC.

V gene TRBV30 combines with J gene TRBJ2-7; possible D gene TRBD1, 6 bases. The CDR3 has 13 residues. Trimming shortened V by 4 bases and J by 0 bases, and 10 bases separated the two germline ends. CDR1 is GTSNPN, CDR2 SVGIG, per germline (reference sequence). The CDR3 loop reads CAWTTGNSYEQYF. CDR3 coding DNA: TGTGCCTGGACCACAGGGAACTCCTACGAGCAGTACTTC.

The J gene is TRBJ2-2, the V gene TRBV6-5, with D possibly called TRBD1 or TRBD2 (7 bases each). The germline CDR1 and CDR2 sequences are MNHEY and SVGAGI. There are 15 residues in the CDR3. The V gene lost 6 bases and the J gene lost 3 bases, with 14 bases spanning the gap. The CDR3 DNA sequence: TGTGCCAGCAGGACCTCAGGGGGGGACACCGGGGAGCTGTTTTTT. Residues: CASRTSGGDTGELFF.

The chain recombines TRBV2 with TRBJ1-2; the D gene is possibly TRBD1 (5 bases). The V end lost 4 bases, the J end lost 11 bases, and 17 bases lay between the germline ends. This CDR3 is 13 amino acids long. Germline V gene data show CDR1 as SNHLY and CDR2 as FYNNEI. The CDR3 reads CASSGAPGLGYTF. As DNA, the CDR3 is TGTGCCAGCAGTGGAGCGCCAGGGCTGGGGTACACCTTC.

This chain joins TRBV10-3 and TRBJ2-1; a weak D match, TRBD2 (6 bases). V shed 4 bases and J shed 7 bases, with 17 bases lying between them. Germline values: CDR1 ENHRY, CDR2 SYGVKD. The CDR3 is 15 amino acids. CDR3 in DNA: TGTGCCATCAGTGTCGGGGGAGGCGCTCAAAATGAGCAGTTCTTC. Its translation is CAISVGGGAQNEQFF.

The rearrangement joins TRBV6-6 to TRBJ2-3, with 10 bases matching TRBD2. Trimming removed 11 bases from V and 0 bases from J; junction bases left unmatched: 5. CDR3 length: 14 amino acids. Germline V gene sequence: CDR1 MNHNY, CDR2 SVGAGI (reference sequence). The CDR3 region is CAARTSGSTDTQYF. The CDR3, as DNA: TGTGCCGCCCGGACTAGCGGAAGCACAGATACGCAGTATTTT.

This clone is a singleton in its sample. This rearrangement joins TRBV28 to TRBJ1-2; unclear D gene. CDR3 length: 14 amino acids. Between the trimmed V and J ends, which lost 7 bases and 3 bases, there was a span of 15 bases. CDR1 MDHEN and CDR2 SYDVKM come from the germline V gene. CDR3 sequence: CASTRRGFDYGYTF. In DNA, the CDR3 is TGTGCCAGCACTAGGCGAGGGTTCGACTATGGCTACACCTTC.

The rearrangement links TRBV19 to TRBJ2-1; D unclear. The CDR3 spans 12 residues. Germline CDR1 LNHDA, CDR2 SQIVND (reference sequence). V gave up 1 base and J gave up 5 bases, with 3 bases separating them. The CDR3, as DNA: TGTGCCAGTAGTATAGGCAACAATGAGCAGTTCTTC. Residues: CASSIGNNEQFF. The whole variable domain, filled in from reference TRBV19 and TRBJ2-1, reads DGGITQSPKYLFRKEGQNVTLSCEQNLNHDAMYWYRQDPGQGLRLIYYSQIVNDFQKGDIAEGYSVSREKKESFPLTVTSAQKNPTAFYLCASSIGNNEQFFGPGTRLTVL.

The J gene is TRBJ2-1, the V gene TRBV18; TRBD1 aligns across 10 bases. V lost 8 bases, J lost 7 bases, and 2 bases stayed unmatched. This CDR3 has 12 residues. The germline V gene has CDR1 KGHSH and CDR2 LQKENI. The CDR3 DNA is TGTGCCAGCCAGGGACAGGGGAATGAGCAGTTCTTC. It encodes CASQGQGNEQFF.